This entry describes one T cell receptor (beta chain). This entry belongs to a study of blood T cell repertoires in COVID-19. About the study: The United States, Italy and Spain provided the acute and convalescent COVID-19 samples.

The CDR3 runs 15 residues. Germline V gene sequence: CDR1 SGHTS, CDR2 YDEGEE. Trimming cost V 0 bases and J 1 base, with 9 bases left between them. The repertoire was sequenced with immunoSEQ multiplex PCR; TCRdb's copy has only in-frame clones and lacks some. Of fewer than 250,000 clones in the sample, less than 85% were seen once. Individuals aged about 18 to 89 years were recruited from 20 to 25 US areas. Cohorts were assigned according to the clinical history that participants reported. This receptor was taken from a woman in her twenties or thirties who had recovered from COVID-19. The chain links TRBV5-8 to TRBJ2-3; D might be TRBD1 (6 bases). Sample: PBMCs or T cells enriched from blood (not recorded which). Here the CDR3 DNA reads TGTGCCAGCAGCTTGGAAGGGGGACGCACAGATACGCAGTATTTT. Translation: CASSLEGGRTDTQYF.